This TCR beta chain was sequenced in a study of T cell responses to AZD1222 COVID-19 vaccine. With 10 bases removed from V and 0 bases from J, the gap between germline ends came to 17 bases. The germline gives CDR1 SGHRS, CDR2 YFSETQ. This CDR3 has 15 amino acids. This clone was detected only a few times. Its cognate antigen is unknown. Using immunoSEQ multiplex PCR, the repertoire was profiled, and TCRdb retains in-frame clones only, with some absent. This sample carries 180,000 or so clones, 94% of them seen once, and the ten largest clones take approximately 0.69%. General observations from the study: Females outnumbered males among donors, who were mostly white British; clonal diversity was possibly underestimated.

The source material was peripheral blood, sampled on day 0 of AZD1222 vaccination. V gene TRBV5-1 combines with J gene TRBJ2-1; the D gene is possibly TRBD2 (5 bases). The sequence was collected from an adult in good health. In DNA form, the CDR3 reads TGCGCCTCCAAGGGTGGACTGAGCTCCTACAATGAGCAGTTCTTC. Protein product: CASKGGLSSYNEQFF.